The source of this T cell receptor (beta chain) is a study of blood T cells in healthy people across ages. The total RNA that was extracted per sample amounted to at least 5 micrograms. Together with a sample-barcoded 5' primer, a J-beta primer mix was included in a second PCR lasting roughly 6 to 12 cycles. MiXCR was run by TCRdb on the 5' RACE reads, yielding one entry per CDR3 protein. The data show 920,000 or so distinct CDR3 sequences, with 40% to 55% seen just once and over 15% held by the top ten. This clonotype occurred once. V was pared by 2 bases and J by 4 bases, with 12 bases between. CDR3 length: 16 amino acids. In germline, CDR1 is LGHDT, CDR2 YNNKEL (reference sequence).

The TCR sequence derives from a woman aged 60-75 years in good health. This chain links TRBV3-1 with TRBJ1-6; D gene unclear. Material for sequencing was blood. The CDR3 DNA reads TGTGCCAGCAGCCAATCATCCTCCAATTATAATTCACCCCTCCACTTT. It specifies CASSQSSSNYNSPLHF.